These 9 T cell receptor beta chains originate from one sample sequenced in a study of T cells after yellow fever vaccination (dated by TCRdb to about 2019). Explained via the paper, the treatment or condition label denotes: live attenuated yellow fever vaccine strain. Library preparation used 5' RACE. The sequencing machine was an Illumina HiSeq 2500. In-frame beta chains were kept once TCRdb had trimmed the public reads at Q25 with fastp and called clones with MiXCR. Under each unique CDR3 protein, matching rows form one entry showing the most common genes and DNA. Recorded for this sample are approximately 510,000 distinct CDR3 sequences; just over 20% of them occurred a single time. 16% of the sample comes from the top ten. This specimen consisted of PBMCs, obtained less than 25 days after the first yellow fever vaccination. These receptors originate from a man between 18 and 29 years old who received the YFV17D yellow fever vaccine.

The rearrangement links TRBV12-3 or TRBV12-4 to TRBJ2-3; D possibly corresponds to TRBD2 (5 bases). This CDR3 region has 13 residues. With 6 bases removed from V and 6 bases from J, the gap between germline ends came to 13 bases. CDR3 residues: CASRESGSDTQYF. The CDR3 DNA reads as TGTGCCAGCAGAGAGTCGGGGTCGGATACGCAGTATTTT.

This clonotype has a handful of counts. The V gene is TRBV12-3 or TRBV12-4, the J gene TRBJ2-4; unclear D gene. Trimming stripped 6 bases from V and 0 bases from J, with 12 bases between. The CDR3 runs 15 residues. The CDR3 nucleotides read TGTGCCAGCAGGCGATTTTATCCAGCCAAAAACATTCAGTACTTC. Translated: CASRRFYPAKNIQYF.

This clonotype appeared a few times. The chain links TRBV6-2 or TRBV6-3 to TRBJ2-3; tentatively, D is TRBD1 (6 bases). CDR1 is MNHEY and CDR2 is SVGEGT in the germline V gene. Trimming removed 4 bases at V and 4 bases at J, with 12 bases between. The CDR3 length is 14 residues. CDR3 coding DNA: TGTGCCAGCAGTTCGGGCAGGGGCGCAGATACGCAGTATTTT. Protein: CASSSGRGADTQYF.

The sample holds a few counts of this clonotype. This chain links TRBV20-1 with TRBJ2-7; TRBD1 matches 7 bases. CDR3 size: 14 residues. Germline V gives CDR1 DFQATT, CDR2 SNEGSKA (reference sequence). The trim removed 4 bases at V and 2 bases at J, leaving 8 bases unmatched. The CDR3 reads CSAIKTGRPYEQYF. CDR3 in DNA: TGCAGTGCTATAAAGACAGGGCGCCCCTACGAGCAGTACTTC.

The V gene is TRBV9, the J gene TRBJ1-6; 10 bases are a match to TRBD1. The CDR3 loop spans 16 amino acids. J lost 9 bases, V lost 4 bases, and 10 bases had no gene match. Looked up from germline, CDR1 is SGDLS and CDR2 is YYNGEE. CDR3 in amino acids: CASSSLTGTGVSPLHF. Here the CDR3 DNA reads TGTGCCAGCAGCTCGTTAACCGGGACAGGGGTTTCACCCCTCCACTTT.

This clonotype was observed a handful of times. V gene TRBV7-8 combines with J gene TRBJ2-2; D might be TRBD2 (5 bases). V shed 1 base and J shed 2 bases, with 14 bases lying between them. The CDR3 has 17 residues. CDR1 is SGHVS, CDR2 FQNEAQ, per germline. The CDR3 is CASSLGLRRINTGELFF. The CDR3 DNA follows: TGTGCCAGCAGCTTAGGGCTTCGGAGGATTAACACCGGGGAGCTGTTTTTT.

The J gene is TRBJ2-1, the V gene TRBV25-1; D uncertain. Trimming stripped 4 bases from V and 12 bases from J, with 10 bases between. CDR3 size: 11 residues. CDR1 and CDR2 from the germline V gene are MGHDK and SYGVNS. CDR3 loop: CASSVGIGQFF. In DNA, the CDR3 is TGTGCCAGCAGTGTTGGGATCGGGCAGTTCTTC.

The chain joins TRBV6-2 or TRBV6-3 to TRBJ2-1; 12 bases fit TRBD2. The CDR3 length is 14 residues. V lost 10 bases to trimming and J lost 10 bases; unmatched junction nucleotides: 11. The germline V gene encodes CDR1 MNHEY and CDR2 SVGEGT. CDR3 coding DNA: TGTGCCACCGGGAAGACTAGCGGGGGAAGCGAGCAGTTCTTC. The encoded protein is CATGKTSGGSEQFF.

The rearrangement joins TRBV11-2 to TRBJ2-7, with 7 positions matching TRBD1. The CDR3 has 13 amino acids. J gave up 6 bases and V 5 bases, and 7 bases lay outside the gene matches. The germline V gene encodes CDR1 SGHAT and CDR2 FQNNGV. CDR3 sequence reads: CASSPRQGGEQYV. CDR3 in DNA: TGTGCCAGCAGCCCTCGACAGGGTGGCGAGCAGTACGTC.